This T cell receptor (beta chain) was obtained from a study of tumor and adjacent non-tumor tissue in lung cancer. No cell sorting was done before RNA was extracted from the tissue. This non-tumor lung sample came from over 3 cm beyond the tumor edge. Chemotherapy-naive patients with new lung cancer underwent thoracic surgery in China, August–November 2014. V lost 2 bases and J 14 bases, leaving 22 bases between the germline ends. The CDR3 has 16 residues. CDR1 MNHNY and CDR2 SVGAGI come from the germline V gene (reference sequence). The library came from three nested PCR rounds adapted from ARM-PCR protocols. TCRdb reprocessed the multiplex PCR reads via MiXCR and lists one record per CDR3 protein. The table shows some 80,000 distinct CDR3 sequences, with more than 65% occurring only once.

V gene TRBV6-6 combines with J gene TRBJ1-6, with D perhaps matching TRBD1 (6 bases). Material for sequencing was distant non-tumor lung tissue. This clonotype was obtained from a woman in her forties or fifties with non-small cell lung cancer. The CDR3 loop is CASSYHPEPVGTSLHF. The CDR3 region has the DNA TGTGCCAGCAGTTACCACCCTGAGCCCGTTGGGACATCCCTCCACTTT.